The 4 T cell receptor beta chains below come from one sample, sequenced in a study of blood T cell repertoires in COVID-19. TCRdb's copy holds only in-frame clones and misses some; the assay was immunoSEQ multiplex PCR. The table has about 150,000 clones, around 90% seen once. Source material: peripheral blood. Every receptor here comes from a human donor in a cohort sampled during active COVID-19.

The chain combines TRBV6-5 with TRBJ2-1; TRBD2 is a possible D gene (5 bases). The CDR3 totals 15 residues. V lost 6 bases to trimming and J lost 0 bases, with 12 bases between them. Germline V gene sequence: CDR1 MNHEY, CDR2 SVGAGI. For the CDR3, the DNA is TGTGCCAGCAGCGAGCGGTTAAGCTCCTACAATGAGCAGTTCTTC. Translated: CASSERLSSYNEQFF.

The CDR3 sequence is CASSLVLGKTEAFF. The DNA of the CDR3 is TGTGCCAGCAGCTTAGTGCTCGGGAAGACTGAAGCTTTCTTT. The chain uses TRBV7-2 and TRBJ1-1; D ambiguous. Per germline, CDR1 SGHTA and CDR2 FQGNSA. This CDR3 has 14 residues. Trimming removed 1 base at V and 5 bases at J, with 11 bases between.

The chain recombines TRBV3-1 (or the pseudogene TRBV3-2) with TRBJ1-2, with D hard to call. V was pared by 1 base and J by 2 bases, with 8 bases between. Germline CDR1 reads LGHDT; CDR2 reads YNNKEL (reference sequence). This CDR3 is 14 amino acids long. CDR3 DNA: TGTGCCAGCAGCCAAGTACCGGGGAACTATGGCTACACCTTC. It yields the protein CASSQVPGNYGYTF.

V and J are TRBV19 and TRBJ2-5, with D possibly matching TRBD2 (6 bases). The CDR3 spans 15 residues. Germline CDR1 reads LNHDA; CDR2 reads SQIVND (reference sequence). V was clipped by 1 base and J by 3 bases, with 12 bases between them. The CDR3 nucleotides are TGTGCCAGTAGTATAGGGCGGGGTCGCGAAGAGACCCAGTACTTC. It specifies CASSIGRGREETQYF.